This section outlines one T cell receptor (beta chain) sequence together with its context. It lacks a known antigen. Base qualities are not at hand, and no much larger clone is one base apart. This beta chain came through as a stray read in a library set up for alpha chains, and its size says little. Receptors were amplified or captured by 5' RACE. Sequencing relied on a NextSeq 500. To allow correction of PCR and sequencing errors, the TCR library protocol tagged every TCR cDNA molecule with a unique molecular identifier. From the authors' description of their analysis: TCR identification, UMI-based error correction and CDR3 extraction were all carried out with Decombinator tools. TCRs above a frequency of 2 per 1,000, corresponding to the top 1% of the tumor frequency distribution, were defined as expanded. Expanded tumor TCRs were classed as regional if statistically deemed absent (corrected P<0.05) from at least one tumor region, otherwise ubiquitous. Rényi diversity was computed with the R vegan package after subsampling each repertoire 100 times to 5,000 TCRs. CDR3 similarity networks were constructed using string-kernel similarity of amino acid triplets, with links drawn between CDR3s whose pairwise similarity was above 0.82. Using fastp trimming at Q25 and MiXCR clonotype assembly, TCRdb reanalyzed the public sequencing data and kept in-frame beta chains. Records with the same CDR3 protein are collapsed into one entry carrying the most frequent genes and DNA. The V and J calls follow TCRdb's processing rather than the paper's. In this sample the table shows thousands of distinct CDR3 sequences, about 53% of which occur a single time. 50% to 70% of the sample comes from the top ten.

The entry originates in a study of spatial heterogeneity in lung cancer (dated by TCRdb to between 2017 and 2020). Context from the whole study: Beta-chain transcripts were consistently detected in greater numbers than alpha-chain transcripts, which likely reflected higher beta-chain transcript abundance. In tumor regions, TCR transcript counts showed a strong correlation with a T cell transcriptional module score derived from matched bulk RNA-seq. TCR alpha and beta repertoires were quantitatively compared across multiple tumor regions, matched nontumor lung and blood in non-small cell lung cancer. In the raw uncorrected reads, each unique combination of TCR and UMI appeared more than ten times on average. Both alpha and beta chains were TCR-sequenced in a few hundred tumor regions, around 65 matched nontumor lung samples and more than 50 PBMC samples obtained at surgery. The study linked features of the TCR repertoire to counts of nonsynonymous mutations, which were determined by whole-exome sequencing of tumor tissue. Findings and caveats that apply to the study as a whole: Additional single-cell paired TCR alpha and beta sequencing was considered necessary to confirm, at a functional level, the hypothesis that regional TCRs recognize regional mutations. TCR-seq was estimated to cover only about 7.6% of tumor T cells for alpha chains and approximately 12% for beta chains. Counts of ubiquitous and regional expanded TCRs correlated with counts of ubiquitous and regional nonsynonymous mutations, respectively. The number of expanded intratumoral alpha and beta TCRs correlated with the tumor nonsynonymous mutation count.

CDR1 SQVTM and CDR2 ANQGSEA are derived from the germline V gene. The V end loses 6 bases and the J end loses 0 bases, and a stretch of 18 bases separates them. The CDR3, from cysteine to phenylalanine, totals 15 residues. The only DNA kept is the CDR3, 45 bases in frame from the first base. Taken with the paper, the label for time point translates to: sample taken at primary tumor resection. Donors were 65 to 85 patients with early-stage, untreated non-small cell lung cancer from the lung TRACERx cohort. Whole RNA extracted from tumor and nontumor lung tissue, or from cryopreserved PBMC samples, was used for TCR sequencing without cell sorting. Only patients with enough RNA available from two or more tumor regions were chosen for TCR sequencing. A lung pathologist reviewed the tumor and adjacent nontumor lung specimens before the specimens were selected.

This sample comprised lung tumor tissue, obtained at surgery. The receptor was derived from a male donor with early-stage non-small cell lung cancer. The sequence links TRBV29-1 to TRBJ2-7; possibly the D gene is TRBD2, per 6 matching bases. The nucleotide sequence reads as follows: TGCAGCGTCTCCGGGGGACCGGATAACTCCTACGAGCAGTACTTC. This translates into CSVSGGPDNSYEQYF.